The 14 T cell receptor beta chains given below trace back to one sample, sequenced in a study of metastatic and nonmetastatic thyroid tumors. TCRdb reanalyzed the PCR reads via MiXCR. The sample records roughly 48,000 clones, approximately 20% being singletons. There were no patients who had received any treatment before thyroid surgery. The source material was blood. The receptors derive from a male donor with papillary thyroid cancer or a benign thyroid nodule (not recorded which). Some clones in this sample may be carry-over from other donors' samples.

The chain carries TRBV19 and TRBJ1-1, with D unresolved. The CDR3 covers 14 residues. Germline values: CDR1 LNHDA, CDR2 SQIVND (reference sequence). The V end lost 0 bases, the J end lost 1 base, and 6 bases lay between the germline ends. The CDR3 bases are TGTGCCAGTAGTATAGAACGGTCGAACACTGAAGCTTTCTTT. It codes for CASSIERSNTEAFF.

V is TRBV3-1 and J is TRBJ2-7; possibly TRBD2 for D (5 bases). V was clipped by 6 bases and J by 4 bases, with 10 bases between them. This CDR3 is built from 12 residues. CDR1 is LGHDT and CDR2 is YNNKEL in the germline V gene (reference sequence). CDR3 residues: CASRGSVYEQYF. DNA of the CDR3: TGTGCCAGCAGGGGGAGCGTATACGAGCAGTACTTC.

The table lists this clone with many counts. The chain links TRBV7-6 to TRBJ2-7; TRBD2 matches at 12 bases. CDR1 SGHVS and CDR2 FNYEAQ come from the germline V gene. The junction had 6 bases not matched to a gene; V was cut back by 0 bases and J by 0 bases. The CDR3 totals 18 residues. The CDR3 bases are TGTGCCAGCAGCTTAGCAACTAGCGGGGGGTGGAGCTCCTACGAGCAGTACTTC. Translation: CASSLATSGGWSSYEQYF. The variable domain in full, with the rest retrieved from reference TRBV7-6 and TRBJ2-7, is GAGVSQSPRYKVTKRGQDVALRCDPISGHVSLYWYRQALGQGPEFLTYFNYEAQQDKSGLPNDRFSAERPEGSISTLTIQRTEQRDSAMYRCASSLATSGGWSSYEQYFGPGTRLTVT.

The chain uses TRBV6-1 and TRBJ1-1; D gene uncertain. The germline V gene encodes CDR1 MNHNS and CDR2 SASEGT. Trimming shortened V by 1 base and J by 2 bases, and 14 bases separated the two germline ends. The CDR3 spans 16 residues. CDR3 residues: CASSEEVAGGNTEAFF. In DNA, the CDR3 is TGTGCCAGCAGTGAAGAGGTTGCAGGCGGAAACACTGAAGCTTTCTTT.

This clone was picked up many times. This chain links TRBV9 with TRBJ2-5; no clear D. The length of the CDR3 is 15 residues. Germline CDR1 is SGDLS and CDR2 is YYNGEE. Between the trimmed V and J ends, which lost 0 bases and 3 bases, there was a span of 12 bases. DNA for the CDR3: TGTGCCAGCAGCGTAGGAGATATGGGGAAAGAGACCCAGTACTTC. Its protein product is CASSVGDMGKETQYF.

This clone was detected a few times. The rearrangement joins TRBV3-1 to TRBJ1-6; D perhaps matches TRBD1 (5 bases). V gave up 4 bases and J gave up 6 bases, with 13 bases separating them. The CDR3 covers 15 residues. Germline V CDR1 and CDR2: LGHDT, YNNKEL (reference sequence). The CDR3 bases are TGTGCCAGCAGCCCCGTAAGGGGATCTAATTCACCCCTCCACTTT. This encodes CASSPVRGSNSPLHF.

In its sample, this clone was seen a few times. This chain uses TRBV7-9 with TRBJ1-2; 7 nucleotides match TRBD1. The trim removed 6 bases at V and 1 base at J, leaving 5 bases unmatched. CDR1 and CDR2 from the germline V gene are SEHNR and FQNEAQ (reference sequence). The CDR3 covers 14 residues. The CDR3 DNA follows: TGTGCCAGCAGGGGTAACAGGGGTAACTATGGCTACACCTTC. Its translation: CASRGNRGNYGYTF.

This clone was picked up many times. The chain carries TRBV6-1 and TRBJ1-1, with D hard to call. V lost 6 bases and J 2 bases, leaving 16 bases between the germline ends. This CDR3 has 15 amino acids. CDR1 is MNHNS, CDR2 SASEGT, per germline. The CDR3 coding sequence is TGTGCCAGCAGACCCCAAAAAGCAGTTAACACTGAAGCTTTCTTT. This translates into CASRPQKAVNTEAFF.

This clone appeared many times. An end of the junction differs from the germline gene, which may be a read error. The rearrangement links TRBV2 to TRBJ2-1, with TRBD2 identical over 9 bases. Germline CDR1 SNHLY, CDR2 FYNNEI. The CDR3 is 16 residues long. CDR3 coding DNA: TGTGCCAGCAGTCCAGCGGGGGGCCACTCCTACAATGTGCAGTTCTTC. It is translated as CASSPAGGHSYNVQFF.

In its sample, this clone was seen many times. This chain connects TRBV19 to TRBJ2-1; D not certain. V was clipped by 5 bases and J by 0 bases, with 8 bases between them. The germline gives CDR1 LNHDA, CDR2 SQIVND (reference sequence). This CDR3 comprises 14 residues. The CDR3 loop reads CASSLQYSYNEQFF. DNA for the CDR3: TGTGCCAGTAGTTTACAGTACTCCTACAATGAGCAGTTCTTC.

This clone has just a few counts. This rearrangement joins TRBV6-2 or TRBV6-3 to TRBJ2-7, with D tentatively TRBD1 (6 bases). The CDR3 length is 13 residues. The V gene lost 2 bases and the J gene lost 3 bases, with 8 bases spanning the gap. Germline-derived CDR1 and CDR2 are MNHEY and SVGEGT. CDR3 region: CASSYGQIYEQYF. DNA for the CDR3: TGTGCCAGCAGTTACGGACAGATCTACGAGCAGTACTTC.

This clone has only one observation. V is TRBV30 and J is TRBJ2-7, with TRBD1 identical over 9 bases. CDR3 size: 12 residues. Losses at the gene ends were 7 bases for V and 2 bases for J; bases not matched to a gene: 3. Germline-derived CDR1 and CDR2 are GTSNPN and SVGIG (reference sequence). The CDR3 DNA reads TGTGCCTTTGGGACAGGGCCCTACGAGCAGTACTTC. Translated, it gives CAFGTGPYEQYF.

This clone was seen many times. J is TRBJ1-5 and V is TRBV7-2, with D perhaps TRBD1 (5 bases). Germline CDR1 reads SGHTA; CDR2 reads FQGNSA. The CDR3 length is 14 residues. V shed 2 bases and J shed 5 bases, with 10 bases lying between them. CDR3 protein: CASSLQGGYQPQHF. The CDR3 DNA follows: TGTGCCAGCAGCTTACAGGGAGGGTATCAGCCCCAGCATTTT.

This clone was detected many times. V and J are TRBV24-1 and TRBJ2-1; D not certain. With 3 bases removed from V and 7 bases from J, the gap between germline ends came to 9 bases. The CDR3 is 13 amino acids. CDR1 is KGHDR, CDR2 SFDVKD, per germline. The CDR3 is CATSDTERNEQFF. CDR3 nucleotides: TGTGCCACCAGTGATACCGAGAGAAATGAGCAGTTCTTC.